Listed below are T cell receptor beta chains from one sample, sequenced in a study of blood T cell repertoires in COVID-19. The repertoire was sequenced with immunoSEQ multiplex PCR; TCRdb's copy has only in-frame clones and lacks some. The sample contains roughly 150,000 clones, 75% to 90% of which appear only once. The sequenced material came from PBMCs or T cells enriched from blood (not recorded which). Source of these receptors: a woman aged 55 to 70 who had recovered from COVID-19. Both conserved end residues are part of each CDR3.

j_call | cdr3_length | v_call | cdr3_aa
TRBJ1-2 | 11 | TRBV30 | CAWQGSYGYTF
TRBJ1-1 | 17 | TRBV5-1 | CASSPTTGVSMNTEAFF
TRBJ2-3 | 17 | TRBV7-2 | CASSLPPGRGGPDTQYF
TRBJ2-2 | 16 | TRBV5-1 | CASSLGLPTNTGELFF
TRBJ2-7 | 15 | TRBV18 | CASSPGLAGYSEQYF
TRBJ1-2 | 15 | TRBV2 | CASSEWGTDYGGYTF
TRBJ1-5 | 14 | TRBV7-8 | CASNPGQGNQPQHF
TRBJ2-7 | 13 | TRBV19 | CASTPGQGDEQYF
TRBJ1-1 | 13 | TRBV24-1 | CATSKTGGTEAFF
TRBJ1-5 | 15 | TRBV6-5 | CASSFTGIGNQPQHF
TRBJ2-2 | 16 | TRBV7-3 | CASSPYRDRSTGELFF
TRBJ1-5 | 14 | TRBV11-2 | CASSSGQGIKPQHF
TRBJ1-1 | 15 | TRBV4-2 | CASSQERQGDSEAFF
TRBJ1-5 | 12 | TRBV2 | CASRRVNQPQHF
TRBJ2-1 | 14 | TRBV3-1/TRBV3-2 | CASSQTGGGDEQFF
TRBJ2-7 | 13 | TRBV9 | CASSEGGGGEQYF
TRBJ2-1 | 11 | TRBV7-3 | CASSLGGEQFF
TRBJ1-1 | 11 | TRBV19 | CASIGGWGAFF
TRBJ2-1 | 13 | TRBV5-1 | CARSRGGPDEQFF
TRBJ1-2 | 12 | TRBV27 | CARKRTAYGYTF
TRBJ1-4 | 17 | TRBV5-1 | CASSLGQGVPTNEKLFF
TRBJ2-7 | 17 | TRBV5-1 | CASSWGLTGGASNEQYF
TRBJ2-2 | 15 | TRBV15 | CATSLGGGRTGELFF
TRBJ1-4 | 14 | TRBV19 | CASSATRTNEKLFF
TRBJ1-1 | 15 | TRBV19 | CASSRGGSRFTEAFF
TRBJ2-7 | 14 | TRBV29-1 | CSVVVAGGPYEQYF
TRBJ1-1 | 15 | TRBV7-8 | CASSRKGQGRAEAFF
TRBJ1-1 | 13 | TRBV13 | CASSIEEDTEAFF
TRBJ2-3 | 11 | TRBV30 | CAWARRGTQYF
TRBJ2-5 | 13 | TRBV30 | CAWSVQGGETQYF
TRBJ2-7 | 14 | TRBV30 | CAWTKGRYTGEQYF
TRBJ2-5 | 13 | TRBV10-3 | CAIRVYDQGTQYF
TRBJ2-7 | 15 | TRBV5-1 | CASSQSPDRVGEQYF
TRBJ2-1 | 11 | TRBV24-1 | CATSARAQQFF
TRBJ1-1 | 13 | TRBV10-2 | CATRTGGGTEAFF